A single sample is the source of the 26 T cell receptor beta chains below, sequenced in a study of blood T cell repertoires in COVID-19. Measured with immunoSEQ multiplex PCR; TCRdb has only the in-frame clones, and not every one. The sample lists hundreds of thousands of clones, roughly 86% occurring once. Sequences were obtained from PBMCs or T cells enriched from blood (not recorded which). The receptors originated from a woman aged 50 to 60 who had recovered from COVID-19.

V is TRBV18 and J is TRBJ1-5, with D perhaps TRBD1 (5 bases). The CDR3 contains 13 residues. The germline gives CDR1 KGHSH, CDR2 LQKENI. The V end lost 5 bases, the J end lost 8 bases, and 13 bases lay between the germline ends. CDR3 nucleotide sequence: TGTGCCAGCTCAACCGGGGGAGAGAAGCCCCAGCATTTT. Protein product: CASSTGGEKPQHF.

This chain links TRBV10-3 with TRBJ2-7; D gene uncertain. Trimming pared 3 bases from V and 4 bases from J, leaving 10 bases between. CDR1 is ENHRY and CDR2 is SYGVKD in the germline V gene. The CDR3 length is 13 residues. CDR3 DNA sequence: TGTGCCATCAGTGAAAAAACAGAGTACGAGCAGTACTTC. Encoded protein: CAISEKTEYEQYF.

V usage is TRBV28 and J usage is TRBJ1-5; D gene ambiguous. Between the trimmed V and J ends, which lost 3 bases and 2 bases, there was a span of 11 bases. Germline CDR1 and CDR2: MDHEN and SYDVKM. The CDR3 totals 15 residues. CDR3 DNA: TGTGCCAGCAGTTTTTCGAGGCAGCGCAATCAGCCCCAGCATTTT. Protein sequence: CASSFSRQRNQPQHF.

The chain carries TRBV11-2 and TRBJ2-1, with TRBD2 matching over 7 bases. V was clipped by 0 bases and J by 7 bases; unmatched bases: 15. CDR1 is SGHAT and CDR2 is FQNNGV in the germline V gene. The CDR3 contains 18 residues. In DNA form, the CDR3 reads TGTGCCAGCAGCTTAGAATACGGGTGGTCTAGCGGAGGAAATGAGCAGTTCTTC. Translating it yields CASSLEYGWSSGGNEQFF.

The J gene is TRBJ2-7, the V gene TRBV6-5, with 7 nucleotides matching TRBD2. Germline values: CDR1 MNHEY, CDR2 SVGAGI. The V segment lost 8 bases and the J segment 2 bases; nucleotides outside the gene matches: 3. The CDR3 covers 12 residues. CDR3 sequence: CASARGAYEQYF. As DNA, the CDR3 is TGTGCCAGCGCTCGGGGGGCCTACGAGCAGTACTTC.

Remarks on this clone: An end of the junction does not agree with germline; a read error may underlie this. V is TRBV7-7 and J is TRBJ2-5; D not certain. This CDR3 is 13 amino acids long. In germline, CDR1 is SSHAT, CDR2 FNYEAQ (reference sequence). CDR3 in amino acids: CASSLLGKETQYF. CDR3 DNA sequence: TGTGCTAGCAGCCTCCTAGGAAAAGAGACCCAGTACTTC.

The chain has TRBV27 and TRBJ2-3, with a possible D match to TRBD1 (6 bases). The CDR3 is made up of 16 amino acids. The germline gives CDR1 MNHEY, CDR2 SMNVEV (reference sequence). Trimming left V 5 bases short and J 0 bases short, with 15 bases between. The CDR3 region is CASSLLRDISTDTQYF. As DNA, the CDR3 is TGTGCCAGCAGTCTACTCCGGGACATTAGCACAGATACGCAGTATTTT.

The chain uses TRBV19 and TRBJ1-4; 7 nucleotides match TRBD1. V lost 4 bases to trimming and J lost 4 bases; unmatched junction nucleotides: 9. The CDR3 spans 16 residues. Per germline, CDR1 LNHDA and CDR2 SQIVND (reference sequence). The CDR3 DNA is TGTGCCAGTAGTACCCCCCGACAGGGACTTAATGAAAAACTGTTTTTT. Encoded protein: CASSTPRQGLNEKLFF.

The chain couples TRBV12-3 or TRBV12-4 to TRBJ2-3; D is uncertain. V lost 8 bases and J 3 bases, leaving 6 bases between the germline ends. The CDR3 is made up of 11 amino acids. The CDR3: CASQVTDTQYF. CDR3 DNA sequence: TGTGCCAGCCAGGTTACAGATACGCAGTATTTT.

This clone was counted only a few times. The V and J genes are TRBV6-5 and TRBJ1-2; maybe TRBD1 (6 bases). CDR1 and CDR2 from the germline V gene are MNHEY and SVGAGI. V dropped 0 bases and J dropped 2 bases, with 10 bases sitting between them. The CDR3 runs 15 residues. CDR3 amino acids: CASSYSSRGNYGYTF. In DNA form, the CDR3 reads TGTGCCAGCAGTTACTCGAGCAGGGGCAACTATGGCTACACCTTC.

CDR3 sequence (DNA): TGCAGCGTTTTAGGGGGCAACTATGGCTACACCTTC. This gives the protein CSVLGGNYGYTF. V and J are TRBV29-1 and TRBJ1-2, with 7 bases fitting TRBD1. The CDR3 is 12 amino acids. V was clipped by 5 bases and J by 2 bases; unmatched bases: 2. CDR1 and CDR2 (germline): SQVTM, ANQGSEA.

V and J are TRBV18 and TRBJ1-4; D is perhaps TRBD1 (6 bases). Per germline, CDR1 KGHSH and CDR2 LQKENI. Trimming left V 3 bases short and J 10 bases short, with 15 bases between. CDR3 length equals 14 residues. The CDR3 nucleotides read TGTGCCAGCTCACCCCCAAACAGGGAAGGAAAACTGTTTTTT. Translation gives CASSPPNREGKLFF.

The chain carries TRBV9 and TRBJ2-7, with D possibly matching TRBD1 (6 bases). The CDR3 runs 18 residues. The germline CDR1 and CDR2 sequences are SGDLS and YYNGEE. With 0 bases removed from V and 3 bases from J, the gap between germline ends came to 22 bases. CDR3 residues: CASSVGRGIRAESYEQYF. For the CDR3, the DNA is TGTGCCAGCAGCGTAGGAAGGGGGATTCGAGCGGAGAGCTACGAGCAGTACTTC. The variable domain in full, completed from reference TRBV9 and TRBJ2-7, reads DSGVTQTPKHLITATGQRVTLRCSPRSGDLSVYWYQQSLDQGLQFLIQYYNGEERAKGNILERFSAQQFPDLHSELNLSSLELGDSALYFCASSVGRGIRAESYEQYFGPGTRLTVT.

This chain connects TRBV24-1 to TRBJ2-3, with 9 bases that match TRBD1. The CDR3 is 15 residues long. CDR1 is KGHDR, CDR2 SFDVKD, per germline. Losses at the gene ends were 3 bases for V and 3 bases for J; bases not matched to a gene: 3. CDR3 sequence (DNA): TGTGCCACCAGTGATGGACAGGGGTGGACAGATACGCAGTATTTT. Its translation is CATSDGQGWTDTQYF.

The chain is built from TRBV9 and TRBJ2-5, with 8 bases fitting TRBD2. The CDR3 loop spans 16 amino acids. V dropped 0 bases and J dropped 5; count of bases not matched to a gene: 9. CDR1 and CDR2 from the germline V gene are SGDLS and YYNGEE. CDR3 DNA: TGTGCCAGCAGCGTAGGGCGGGGGGCACCAACCGAGACCCAGTACTTC. It is translated as CASSVGRGAPTETQYF.

The chain is built from TRBV11-2 and TRBJ1-1; D gene uncertain. V dropped 0 bases and J dropped 11 bases, with 13 bases sitting between them. The CDR3 totals 13 residues. Germline values: CDR1 SGHAT, CDR2 FQNNGV. The CDR3 DNA is TGTGCCAGCAGCTTAGATCTAAGGCGGGTGGCTTTCTTT. It translates to CASSLDLRRVAFF.

This sequence joins TRBV6-5 and TRBJ1-2; 8 nucleotides line up with TRBD1. This CDR3 comprises 14 residues. The germline gives CDR1 MNHEY, CDR2 SVGAGI. With 8 bases clipped from V and 1 base from J, the junction kept 6 bases outside the gene matches. CDR3 DNA: TGTGCCAGCCTAAACGACAGGGGTAACTATGGCTACACCTTC. Translating gives CASLNDRGNYGYTF.

The sample holds one count of this clone. The rearrangement joins TRBV7-3 to TRBJ2-7, with D perhaps matching TRBD1 (5 bases). The V end was cut by 5 bases, the J end by 0 bases, with 14 bases between. The CDR3 is 15 residues long. The germline V gene encodes CDR1 SGHTA and CDR2 FQGTGA. CDR3 bases: TGTGCCAGCAGCATCCAGGGTGGAAGCTCCTACGAGCAGTACTTC. It specifies CASSIQGGSSYEQYF.

The J gene is TRBJ1-2, the V gene TRBV2; no clear D. Germline V gene sequence: CDR1 SNHLY, CDR2 FYNNEI. V shed 7 bases and J shed 2 bases, with 17 bases lying between them. The CDR3 is 15 amino acids. As DNA, the CDR3 is TGTGCCAGCATTAGGTCCGGGAGGGCCAACTATGGCTACACCTTC. Its protein product is CASIRSGRANYGYTF.

V and J are TRBV6-6 and TRBJ1-2; TRBD1 matches 8 bases. Trimming at V came to 4 bases and at J to 7 bases, leaving 14 bases not matched to a gene. From germline, CDR1 is MNHNY and CDR2 SVGAGI (reference sequence). The CDR3 has 16 amino acids. The CDR3, as DNA: TGTGCCAGCAGTTCTTCAGGACAGGGATATAGGGGTGGCTACACCTTC. Protein sequence: CASSSSGQGYRGGYTF.

A few counts support this clone. The V call is TRBV6-1, the J call TRBJ1-2; the D is unclear. The CDR3 totals 16 residues. V was cut by 1 base and J by 0 bases, with 12 bases left in between. CDR1 and CDR2 (germline): MNHNS, SASEGT. CDR3 sequence: CASSEGSPIANYGYTF. CDR3 nucleotides: TGTGCCAGCAGTGAAGGGAGTCCAATAGCTAACTATGGCTACACCTTC.

This chain's CDR3 is CASSRLAGSYEQYF. The CDR3 bases are TGTGCCAGCAGCCGACTAGCGGGGAGCTACGAGCAGTACTTC. This chain joins TRBV11-3 and TRBJ2-7; 11 nucleotides match TRBD2. The length of the CDR3 is 14 residues. J was trimmed by 3 bases and V by 5 bases; bases with no gene match: 3. The V gene's germline CDR1 is SGHNT and CDR2 YENEEA.

The chain employs TRBV15 and TRBJ2-5; TRBD1 might be the D (6 bases). The CDR3 is 12 residues long. Trimming removed 1 base from V and 9 bases from J, with 9 bases in between. In germline, CDR1 is LNHNV, CDR2 YYDKDF (reference sequence). CDR3 nucleotide sequence: TGTGCCACCAGCAGAGCAAGGGGGTCCCAGTACTTC. This gives the protein CATSRARGSQYF.

This clone turned up a few times. This sequence joins TRBV20-1 and TRBJ2-1; D not resolved. The CDR3 totals 13 residues. Germline loops: CDR1 DFQATT, CDR2 SNEGSKA (reference sequence). V dropped 3 bases and J dropped 8 bases, with 14 bases sitting between them. The CDR3 region has the DNA TGCAGTGCTAGTCGTCGCGTAACCGATGAGCAGTTCTTC. Amino acid sequence: CSASRRVTDEQFF.

The rearrangement uses TRBV9 and TRBJ2-1; 12 bases fit TRBD2. Germline V gives CDR1 SGDLS, CDR2 YYNGEE. The CDR3 length is 16 residues. V trimming: 4 bases; J trimming: 2 bases; junction bases outside the gene matches: 4. This chain's CDR3 is CASSTGLAGPYNEQFF. CDR3 nucleotides: TGTGCCAGCAGCACCGGACTAGCGGGACCCTACAATGAGCAGTTCTTC.

The chain is built from TRBV7-3 and TRBJ1-2, with D perhaps matching TRBD1 (5 bases). The CDR3 has 14 amino acids. Trimming took 4 bases from V and 5 from J, leaving 14 bases between them. CDR1 and CDR2 from the germline V gene are SGHTA and FQGTGA. The CDR3 is CASSSGSGVYGYTF. CDR3 DNA: TGTGCCAGCAGCTCCGGTTCGGGGGTTTATGGCTACACCTTC.